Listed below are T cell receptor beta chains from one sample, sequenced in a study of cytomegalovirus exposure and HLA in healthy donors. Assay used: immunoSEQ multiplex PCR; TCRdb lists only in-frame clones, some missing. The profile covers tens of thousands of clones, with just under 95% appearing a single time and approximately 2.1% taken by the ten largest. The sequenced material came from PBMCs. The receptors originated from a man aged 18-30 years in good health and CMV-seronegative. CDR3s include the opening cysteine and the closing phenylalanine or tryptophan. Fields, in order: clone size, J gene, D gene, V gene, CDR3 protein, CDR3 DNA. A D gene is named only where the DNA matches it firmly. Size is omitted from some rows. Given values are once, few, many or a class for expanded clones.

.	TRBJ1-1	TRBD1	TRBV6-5	CASSQSRQGAGGAFF	TGTGCCAGCAGTCAATCCCGACAGGGGGCGGGAGGAGCTTTCTTT
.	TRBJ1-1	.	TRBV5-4	CASSSEERVRDTEAFF	TGTGCCAGCAGCTCAGAGGAAAGGGTGAGGGACACTGAAGCTTTCTTT
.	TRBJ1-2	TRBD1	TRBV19	CASSIGTGNYGYTF	TGTGCCAGTAGTATAGGGACAGGGAACTATGGCTACACCTTC
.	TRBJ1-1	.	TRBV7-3	CASSATGYTEAFF	TGTGCCAGCAGCGCCACAGGGTACACTGAAGCTTTCTTT
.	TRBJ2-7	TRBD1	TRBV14	CASSFTDRGEQYF	TGTGCCAGCAGCTTTACGGACAGGGGCGAGCAGTACTTC
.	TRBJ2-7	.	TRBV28	CASSPAEGVSYEQYF	TGTGCCAGCAGCCCAGCCGAGGGAGTCTCCTACGAGCAGTACTTC
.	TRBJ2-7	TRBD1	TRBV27	CASGGTGREPQGDEQYF	TGTGCCAGCGGAGGGACAGGGCGCGAGCCCCAGGGCGACGAGCAGTACTTC
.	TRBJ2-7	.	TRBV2	CASTPGHTYEQYF	TGTGCCAGTACGCCGGGACACACCTACGAGCAGTACTTC
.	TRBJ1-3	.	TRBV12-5	CASGLPPTGENTIYF	TGTGCTAGTGGTTTGCCTCCCACGGGGGAAAACACCATATATTTT
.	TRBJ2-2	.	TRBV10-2	CASSELIWGTANTGELFF	TGCGCCAGCAGTGAGCTAATCTGGGGCACTGCGAACACCGGGGAGCTGTTTTTT
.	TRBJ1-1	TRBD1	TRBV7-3	CASSPRGQGARPTEAFF	TGTGCCAGCAGCCCCCGGGGACAGGGGGCGAGACCCACTGAAGCTTTCTTT
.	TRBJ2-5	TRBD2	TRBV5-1	CASSPGLAGGPESETQYF	TGCGCCAGCAGCCCCGGACTAGCGGGAGGGCCTGAGTCTGAGACCCAGTACTTC
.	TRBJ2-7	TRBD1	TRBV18	CASSTGTGGNEQYF	TGTGCCAGCTCGACCGGGACAGGGGGCAACGAGCAGTACTTC
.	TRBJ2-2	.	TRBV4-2	CASSQDTAGELFF	TGTGCCAGCAGCCAAGATACGGCCGGGGAGCTGTTTTTT
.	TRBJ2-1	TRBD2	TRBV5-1	CASSSGLAVDNEQFF	TGCGCCAGCAGCTCGGGACTAGCGGTAGACAATGAGCAGTTCTTC
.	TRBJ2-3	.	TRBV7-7	CASSPRVGTDTQYF	TGTGCCAGCAGCCCGAGAGTGGGCACAGATACGCAGTATTTT
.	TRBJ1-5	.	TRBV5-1	CASSLGRDQPQHF	TGCGCCAGCAGCTTGGGACGGGATCAGCCCCAGCATTTT
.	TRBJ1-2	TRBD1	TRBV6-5	CASSYGLGQIYGYTF	TGTGCCAGCAGTTACGGATTGGGACAGATCTATGGCTACACCTTC
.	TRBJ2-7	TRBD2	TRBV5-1	CASSLRTSGLYEQYF	TGCGCCAGCAGCTTGAGGACTAGCGGATTATACGAGCAGTACTTC
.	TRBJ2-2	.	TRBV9	CASSVAGVTGELFF	TGTGCCAGCAGCGTAGCGGGAGTCACCGGGGAGCTGTTTTTT
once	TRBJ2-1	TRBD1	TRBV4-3	CASSGGQGAYNEQFF	TGCGCCAGCAGCGGGGGACAGGGGGCATACAATGAGCAGTTCTTC
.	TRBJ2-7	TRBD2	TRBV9	CASSVSGSMAYEQYF	TGTGCCAGCAGCGTTAGCGGGAGTATGGCCTACGAGCAGTACTTC
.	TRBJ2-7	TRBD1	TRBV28	CASSSRPGDRGTYEQYF	TGTGCCAGCAGTTCTCGGCCGGGGGACAGGGGGACCTACGAGCAGTACTTC
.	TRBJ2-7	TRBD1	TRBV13	CASSSNGQGAGEQYF	TGTGCCAGCAGCTCCAATGGACAGGGGGCAGGCGAGCAGTACTTC
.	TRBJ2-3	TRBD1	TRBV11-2	CASSLVPGQGTDTQYF	TGTGCCAGCAGCTTAGTCCCGGGACAGGGGACAGATACGCAGTATTTT
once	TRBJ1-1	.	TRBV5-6	CASSLALLGDTEAFF	TGTGCCAGCAGCTTGGCGCTCCTCGGGGACACTGAAGCTTTCTTT
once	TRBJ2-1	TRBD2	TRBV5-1	CASSLGGTNNEQFF	TGCGCCAGCAGCTTGGGGGGGACTAACAATGAGCAGTTCTTC
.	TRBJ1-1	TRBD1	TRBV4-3	CASSQRDRGSFGTEAFF	TGCGCCAGCAGCCAACGGGACAGGGGGAGTTTCGGCACTGAAGCTTTCTTT
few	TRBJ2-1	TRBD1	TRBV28	CASSTRTGKGGNEQFF	TGTGCCAGCAGTACCCGGACAGGGAAGGGAGGCAATGAGCAGTTCTTC
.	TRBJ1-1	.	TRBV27	CASSTGFTEAFF	TGTGCCAGCAGCACAGGGTTCACTGAAGCTTTCTTT
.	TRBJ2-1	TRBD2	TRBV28	CASSTLAGVYNEQFF	TGTGCCAGCAGTACCCTAGCGGGAGTCTACAATGAGCAGTTCTTC
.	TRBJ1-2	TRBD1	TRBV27	CASRTLQGADGYTF	TGTGCCAGCAGGACCCTTCAGGGGGCGGATGGCTACACCTTC
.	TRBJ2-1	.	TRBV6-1	CASSEIAGSSYNEQFF	TGTGCCAGCAGTGAAATTGCGGGAAGCTCCTACAATGAGCAGTTCTTC
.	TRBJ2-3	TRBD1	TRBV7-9	CASSVGTGGTQYF	TGTGCCAGCAGCGTGGGGACAGGAGGTACGCAGTATTTT
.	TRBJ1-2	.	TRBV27	CASSPGLMNYGYTF	TGTGCCAGCAGTCCGGGACTGATGAACTATGGCTACACCTTC
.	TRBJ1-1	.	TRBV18	CASSPEEAVGTEAFF	TGTGCCAGCTCACCTGAGGAAGCCGTGGGCACTGAAGCTTTCTTT
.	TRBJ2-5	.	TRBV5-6	CASSLDFQETQYF	TGTGCCAGCAGCTTGGACTTCCAAGAGACCCAGTACTTC
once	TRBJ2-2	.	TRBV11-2	CASSLGQFTGELFF	TGTGCCAGCAGCTTAGGGCAGTTTACCGGGGAGCTGTTTTTT
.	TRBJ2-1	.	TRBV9	CASSADDSLYNEQFF	TGTGCCAGCAGCGCTGACGACTCACTCTACAATGAGCAGTTCTTC
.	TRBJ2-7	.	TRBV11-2	CASSLASGQSQYF	TGTGCCAGCAGCTTAGCTTCCGGACAGTCGCAGTACTTC
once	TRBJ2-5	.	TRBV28	CASSPALDRETQYF	TGTGCCAGCAGCCCCGCTCTCGATAGAGAGACCCAGTACTTC